This T cell receptor beta chain was observed in a study of T cell responses to AZD1222 COVID-19 vaccine. Study-level points and caveats: Donors in the cohort were predominantly white British and more often female, and clonal diversity was possibly underestimated. Baseline antibody screening turned up just a handful of seropositive AZD1222 recipients. Variant regions that are unmutated are reportedly the target of nearly half of spike-specific TCRs. Along spike, vaccine-associated CD4 TCRs were found throughout, with dominance at 160-218 and 743-854.

About this clone: No antigen is known for it.

CDR1 is SGHNT, CDR2 YENEEA, per germline. This CDR3 is built from 16 residues. The V end was cut by 5 bases, the J end by 5 bases, with 19 bases between. Some clones are missing from TCRdb's copy, which holds only in-frame ones; the method was immunoSEQ multiplex PCR. The table shows roughly 69,000 clones, with roughly 80% occurring only once. The J gene is TRBJ2-1, the V gene TRBV11-3; D tentatively reads TRBD1 or TRBD2 (6 bases each). The source is an adult who received the AZD1222 COVID-19 vaccine. The source material was peripheral blood, sampled 28 days after the second AZD1222 dose. This CDR3 is CASSPTGQGRNNEQFF. CDR3 sequence (DNA): TGTGCCAGCAGCCCCACCGGGCAGGGGAGGAACAATGAGCAGTTCTTC. The full variable domain, in which reference TRBV11-3 and TRBJ2-1 provide the parts outside the CDR3, is EAGVVQSPRYKIIEKKQPVAFWCNPISGHNTLYWYLQNLGQGPELLIRYENEEAVDDSQLPKDRFSAERLKGVDSTLKIQPAELGDSAVYLCASSPTGQGRNNEQFFGPGTRLTVL.